The 19 T cell receptor beta chains below come from one sample, sequenced in a study of technical replicates of blood from a handful of donors. Produced via immunoSEQ multiplex PCR; TCRdb's table is partial and in-frame only. Of 55,000 to 75,000 clones in the sample, about 92% were seen once. The sequencing sample was made of T cells isolated from PBMCs. The receptors shown here come from a human donor in good health.

The table lists this clone with a few counts. The chain is built from TRBV6-5 and TRBJ1-2; D might be TRBD1 (6 bases). The CDR3 is made up of 13 amino acids. CDR1 is MNHEY, CDR2 SVGAGI, per germline. V was shortened by 5 bases and J by 4 bases, with 11 bases between the two germline ends. DNA for the CDR3: TGTGCCAGCAGTCTAACAGGGATCTATGGCTACACCTTC. Translation: CASSLTGIYGYTF.

The rearrangement links TRBV14 to TRBJ1-1, with 7 bases that match TRBD1. The J segment lost 4 bases and the V segment lost 1 base, leaving 6 bases of the junction unmatched. This CDR3 is 15 amino acids long. From germline, CDR1 is SGHDN and CDR2 FVKESK. The CDR3: CASSQVTGYGTEAFF. CDR3 bases: TGTGCCAGCAGCCAAGTGACAGGGTACGGCACTGAAGCTTTCTTT.

This clone was detected only once. This sequence joins TRBV6-1 and TRBJ1-5, with no clear D. V was cut by 0 bases and J by 6 bases, with 6 bases left in between. This CDR3 comprises 13 residues. Germline V gene lookup returns CDR1 MNHNS and CDR2 SASEGT. CDR3 DNA sequence: TGTGCCAGCAGTGAAGCGGTCAGTCAGCCCCAGCATTTT. Protein sequence: CASSEAVSQPQHF.

The chain is built from TRBV30 and TRBJ2-5; D not resolved. The CDR3 totals 13 residues. Trimming shortened V by 0 bases and J by 4 bases, and 9 bases separated the two germline ends. Germline assignment: CDR1 GTSNPN and CDR2 SVGIG (reference sequence). CDR3 bases: TGTGCCTGGAGTGTGCATTTCGGAGAGACCCAGTACTTC. This translates into CAWSVHFGETQYF.

The V call is TRBV2, the J call TRBJ2-2, with 12 bases identical to TRBD1. Germline V gene lookup returns CDR1 SNHLY and CDR2 FYNNEI. This CDR3 comprises 18 residues. Losses at the gene ends were 7 bases for V and 4 bases for J; bases not matched to a gene: 13. The CDR3 nucleotides read TGTGCCAGCAAGGGCACGAGGGACAGGGGGCGCGGCACCGGGGAGCTGTTTTTT. It is translated as CASKGTRDRGRGTGELFF.

The rearrangement joins TRBV19 to TRBJ2-5; 8 bases agree with TRBD2. The CDR3 runs 17 residues. The V and J ends lost 3 bases and 3 bases, in that order; junction bases with no gene match: 12. Germline loops: CDR1 LNHDA, CDR2 SQIVND (reference sequence). CDR3 loop: CASSIQLLTSGEETQYF. DNA for the CDR3: TGTGCCAGTAGTATCCAGCTCCTTACTAGCGGAGAAGAGACCCAGTACTTC.

The V and J genes are TRBV10-3 and TRBJ1-5, with D perhaps TRBD1 (6 bases). Trimming left V 2 bases short and J 3 bases short, with 14 bases between. CDR3 size: 16 residues. The germline gives CDR1 ENHRY, CDR2 SYGVKD. DNA for the CDR3: TGTGCCATCAGTGAGGGGGTACAGGGTGCCAATCAGCCCCAGCATTTT. Protein product: CAISEGVQGANQPQHF.

This sequence joins TRBV27 and TRBJ2-2; weak D call: TRBD2 (5 bases). Trimming removed 6 bases from V and 4 bases from J, with 18 bases in between. CDR3 length equals 16 residues. CDR1 MNHEY and CDR2 SMNVEV come from the germline V gene (reference sequence). Written as DNA, the CDR3 is TGTGCCAGCAGCCCTAGGAGGTTAACTAGCACCGGGGAGCTGTTTTTT. As protein: CASSPRRLTSTGELFF.

This chain uses TRBV28 with TRBJ2-3; TRBD2 is a possible D gene (6 bases). The CDR3 spans 14 residues. The V gene's germline CDR1 is MDHEN and CDR2 SYDVKM. The germline V and J ends were trimmed by 2 bases and 5 bases, with 11 bases remaining between them. Here the CDR3 reads CASSLGGLRDTQYF. CDR3 sequence (DNA): TGTGCCAGCAGTTTAGGAGGGCTTAGAGATACGCAGTATTTT.

The CDR3 region has the DNA TGTGCCAGCAGCCCCCTACTAAACACTGAAGCTTTCTTT. Its translation: CASSPLLNTEAFF. The V call is TRBV6-5, the J call TRBJ1-1; D not certain. V was shortened by 6 bases and J by 2 bases, with 10 bases between the two germline ends. This CDR3 is built from 13 residues. Germline assignment: CDR1 MNHEY and CDR2 SVGAGI.

The rearrangement uses TRBV4-2 and TRBJ2-5; 9 bases agree with TRBD1. This CDR3 has 14 amino acids. CDR1 and CDR2 from the germline V gene are LGHNA and YNFKEQ. V shed 1 base and J 5 bases; nucleotides not matched to a gene: 2. The CDR3 bases are TGTGCCAGCAGCCAAGGACAGGGGGAGGAGACCCAGTACTTC. Translating gives CASSQGQGEETQYF.

The chain has TRBV4-3 and TRBJ1-3; possibly TRBD1 for D (6 bases). V was trimmed by 0 bases and J by 8 bases, leaving 20 bases between them. The length of the CDR3 is 17 residues. CDR1 LGHNA and CDR2 YSLEER come from the germline V gene. The CDR3 DNA is TGCGCCAGCAGCCAAGATCGGGGCGGGGGGCCGGTAGACACCATATATTTT. Its translation: CASSQDRGGGPVDTIYF.

This chain joins TRBV7-2 and TRBJ2-1; 7 nucleotides align to TRBD1. J gave up 5 bases and V 7 bases, and 14 bases lay outside the gene matches. The CDR3 is 16 residues long. Germline CDR1 is SGHTA and CDR2 is FQGNSA. The CDR3 DNA follows: TGTGCCAGCATCAACAAGGGGGCAGGGCCCAACAATGAGCAGTTCTTC. Translation: CASINKGAGPNNEQFF.

The V and J genes are TRBV5-1 and TRBJ2-3, with D hard to call. Germline V gives CDR1 SGHRS, CDR2 YFSETQ. Trimming removed 4 bases at V and 2 bases at J, with 8 bases between. The CDR3 has 13 amino acids. This CDR3 reads CASSQIATDTQYF. CDR3 nucleotide sequence: TGCGCCAGCAGCCAGATTGCCACAGATACGCAGTATTTT.

The chain is built from TRBV11-3 and TRBJ2-1, with TRBD2 identical over 12 bases. Germline values: CDR1 SGHNT, CDR2 YENEEA. After removal of 0 bases from V and 10 bases from J, the junction contained 10 bases not matched to a gene. This CDR3 is 17 amino acids long. CDR3 protein: CASSLDGLAGNPREQFF. CDR3 coding DNA: TGTGCCAGCAGCTTAGATGGACTAGCGGGGAACCCCAGGGAGCAGTTCTTC.

The chain is built from TRBV4-1 and TRBJ1-1, with D possibly TRBD1 on 5 matching bases. This CDR3 spans 14 amino acids. Germline lookup yields CDR1 MGHRA and CDR2 YSYEKL. Trimming left V 0 bases short and J 5 bases short, with 10 bases between. CDR3 amino acids: CASSQEGRGTEAFF. The CDR3 coding sequence is TGCGCCAGCAGCCAAGAGGGGCGGGGAACTGAAGCTTTCTTT.

The chain couples TRBV28 to TRBJ2-7, with D possibly matching TRBD1 (5 bases). Germline assignment: CDR1 MDHEN and CDR2 SYDVKM. Between the trimmed V and J ends, which lost 5 bases and 0 bases, there was a span of 14 bases. This CDR3 has 15 residues. CDR3 sequence reads: CASSPLRDSSYEQYF. The CDR3 nucleotides are TGTGCCAGCAGTCCTCTCCGCGACAGCTCCTACGAGCAGTACTTC.

The sample holds one count of this clone. This chain uses TRBV18 with TRBJ1-1, with D maybe TRBD1 (5 bases). The CDR3 consists of 14 residues. CDR1 and CDR2 from the germline V gene are KGHSH and LQKENI. Trimming removed 6 bases from V and 2 bases from J, with 13 bases in between. This CDR3 reads CASSPADINTEAFF. CDR3 bases: TGTGCCAGCTCCCCGGCGGACATTAACACTGAAGCTTTCTTT.

The chain carries TRBV5-1 and TRBJ2-2; D may be TRBD1 (6 bases). Germline-derived CDR1 and CDR2 are SGHRS and YFSETQ. The CDR3 length is 14 residues. The germline V and J ends were trimmed by 4 bases and 9 bases, with 16 bases remaining between them. DNA of the CDR3: TGCGCCAGCAGCCCGGGGACACGGTTACGGGAGCTGTTTTTT. Protein sequence: CASSPGTRLRELFF.